This TCR beta chain originates from a study of shared clonotypes between healthy human individuals. The CDR3 is 14 amino acids. Trimming at V came to 5 bases and at J to 4 bases, leaving 5 bases not matched to a gene. Sorted-subset replicate PCRs used about 190 ng of genomic DNA. This amount corresponded to about 30,000 T cell genomes. Sequenced by immunoSEQ multiplex PCR; TCRdb stores in-frame clones only, minus some. Here the sample spans 1.4 million to 1.5 million clones, roughly 96% being singletons. Material: naive CD4+ T cells sorted from blood. Subset noted: CD45RA+ positively selected. J is TRBJ2-1 and V is TRBV23-1; 7 bases are shared with TRBD2. TRBV23-1 is classed as an ORF, of uncertain function. The sequence was collected from a man aged 30 to 45 in good health. CDR3 sequence: CASSSEREYNEQFF. DNA of the CDR3: TGCGCCAGCAGTTCAGAGCGGGAATACAATGAGCAGTTCTTC.